The 23 T cell receptor beta chains in this list originate from one sample, sequenced in a study of blood T cell repertoires in COVID-19. The repertoire was sequenced with immunoSEQ multiplex PCR; TCRdb's copy has only in-frame clones and lacks some. The sample shows 200,000 or so clones, 70% to 90% of them seen only once. Sequencing used PBMCs or T cells enriched from blood (not recorded which). These receptors were collected from a middle-aged woman with acute COVID-19.

This clone was seen just once. The J gene is TRBJ2-1, the V gene TRBV19; TRBD2 aligns across 8 bases. CDR3 length: 15 residues. The V gene's germline CDR1 is LNHDA and CDR2 SQIVND (reference sequence). With 4 bases clipped from V and 4 bases from J, the junction kept 6 bases outside the gene matches. CDR3 DNA sequence: TGTGCCAGTAGTACCCCGGGACTAGGATACAATGAGCAGTTCTTC. Protein sequence: CASSTPGLGYNEQFF.

This clone was recorded once. This chain connects TRBV10-3 to TRBJ2-3, with D maybe TRBD2 (6 bases). This CDR3 is 17 amino acids long. Trimming took off 2 bases at V and 0 bases at J, with 15 bases between the two ends. The V gene's germline CDR1 is ENHRY and CDR2 SYGVKD. CDR3 in amino acids: CAISEPLGRFSTDTQYF. CDR3 DNA sequence: TGTGCCATCAGTGAGCCATTGGGGAGGTTTAGCACAGATACGCAGTATTTT.

This clone appeared once. The V and J genes are TRBV5-6 and TRBJ2-1, with a tentative D call TRBD2 (7 bases). Germline V CDR1 and CDR2: SGHDT, YYEEEE. The CDR3 sequence is 16 residues long. With 4 bases removed from V and 5 bases from J, the gap between germline ends came to 19 bases. The CDR3 here is CASSILGGGPDNEQFF. CDR3 nucleotide sequence: TGTGCCAGCAGCATCCTAGGGGGAGGGCCTGACAATGAGCAGTTCTTC.

This chain connects TRBV6-5 to TRBJ1-2; maybe TRBD1 (5 bases). CDR3 size: 13 residues. V dropped 6 bases and J dropped 5 bases, with 13 bases sitting between them. Germline V gives CDR1 MNHEY, CDR2 SVGAGI. For the CDR3, the DNA is TGTGCCAGCAGCCCGGGGACTCCATATGGCTACACCTTC. Translated, it gives CASSPGTPYGYTF.

The genes are TRBV18 and TRBJ2-1, with D uncertain. V shed 6 bases and J shed 6 bases, with 21 bases lying between them. Germline CDR1 is KGHSH and CDR2 is LQKENI. CDR3 length: 16 residues. The CDR3: CASSGPNPRLINEQFF. CDR3 DNA sequence: TGTGCCAGCTCGGGTCCCAATCCGAGACTGATCAATGAGCAGTTCTTC.

V and J are TRBV2 and TRBJ2-2, with TRBD1 identical over 8 bases. V lost 5 bases, J lost 4 bases, and 6 bases stayed unmatched. The CDR3 runs to 15 residues. Germline CDR1 SNHLY, CDR2 FYNNEI. CDR3 residues: CASSRNRGVTGELFF. The CDR3, as DNA: TGTGCCAGCAGTCGGAACAGGGGGGTCACCGGGGAGCTGTTTTTT.

The V call is TRBV4-3, the J call TRBJ1-6; a possible D gene is TRBD1 (5 bases). This CDR3 is built from 15 residues. The V and J ends lost 7 bases and 7 bases respectively, with 17 bases between them. The germline CDR1 and CDR2 sequences are LGHNA and YSLEER. CDR3 DNA: TGCGCCAGCACTCCGGGCGACGGGGGGAATTCACCCCTCCACTTT. Its translation: CASTPGDGGNSPLHF.

The chain carries TRBV27 and TRBJ1-5, with TRBD1 as a possible D gene (6 bases). CDR3 length: 14 amino acids. The germline V gene has CDR1 MNHEY and CDR2 SMNVEV (reference sequence). V lost 4 bases and J 6 bases, leaving 13 bases between the germline ends. Here the CDR3 DNA reads TGTGCCAGCAGTTCCCAGGGGTTAAGTCAGCCCCAGCATTTT. It is translated as CASSSQGLSQPQHF.

This clone showed up just a few times. The rearrangement joins TRBV4-3 to TRBJ1-1, with D possibly being TRBD1 (5 bases). V was pared by 2 bases and J by 2 bases, with 12 bases between. The CDR3 has 15 residues. Germline V lookup: CDR1 LGHNA, CDR2 YSLEER. CDR3 amino acids: CASSQTTDRNTEAFF. The CDR3 DNA is TGCGCCAGCAGCCAAACGACAGATCGAAACACTGAAGCTTTCTTT.

The CDR3 loop is CASSQRNTEAFF. The CDR3 nucleotides read TGTGCCAGCAGCCAACGTAACACTGAAGCTTTCTTT. The rearrangement links TRBV3-1 (or the pseudogene TRBV3-2) to TRBJ1-1; the D is unclear. The CDR3 length is 12 residues. Trimming took off 2 bases at V and 2 bases at J, with 3 bases between the two ends. Germline CDR1 LGHDT, CDR2 YNNKEL (reference sequence).

This chain uses TRBV30 with TRBJ1-3; 10 bases line up with TRBD1. V gave up 2 bases and J gave up 0 bases; unmatched junction bases: 10. Germline lookup yields CDR1 GTSNPN and CDR2 SVGIG (reference sequence). The CDR3 contains 18 residues. The CDR3 here is CAWSRDRGLRSSGNTIYF. CDR3 bases: TGTGCCTGGAGTAGGGACAGGGGCCTTCGAAGCTCTGGAAACACCATATATTTT.

The chain combines TRBV10-3 with TRBJ1-4; the D gene is possibly TRBD1 (5 bases). Germline V gene lookup returns CDR1 ENHRY and CDR2 SYGVKD. The CDR3 sequence is 14 residues long. The V and J ends lost 0 bases and 13 bases respectively, with 15 bases between them. CDR3 nucleotide sequence: TGTGCCATCAGTGAGTCGAGATCAGGGCAGGGACTGTTTTTT. Translating gives CAISESRSGQGLFF.

This chain links TRBV9 with TRBJ2-5; 10 nucleotides agree with TRBD2. The V gene end was trimmed by 4 bases and the J gene end by 5 bases; junction bases not matched to a gene: 5. There are 14 residues in the CDR3. Germline loops: CDR1 SGDLS, CDR2 YYNGEE. CDR3 nucleotide sequence: TGTGCCAGCAGCCCGGGACTAGCGTTTGAGACCCAGTACTTC. This encodes CASSPGLAFETQYF.

J is TRBJ2-3 and V is TRBV7-9; 12 positions agree with TRBD1. Germline V lookup: CDR1 SEHNR, CDR2 FQNEAQ (reference sequence). V trimming: 5 bases; J trimming: 2 bases; junction bases outside the gene matches: 5. There are 16 residues in the CDR3. The CDR3 protein is CASSLGDRGLTDTQYF. DNA of the CDR3: TGTGCCAGCAGCCTAGGGGACAGGGGGCTCACAGATACGCAGTATTTT.

This chain connects TRBV6-5 to TRBJ2-4, with 12 nucleotides matching TRBD1. The CDR3 contains 15 residues. V shed 5 bases and J 7 bases; nucleotides not matched to a gene: 6. From germline, CDR1 is MNHEY and CDR2 SVGAGI. The CDR3 sequence: CASSPPGTGGNIQYF. DNA of the CDR3: TGTGCCAGCAGTCCTCCCGGGACAGGGGGCAACATTCAGTACTTC.

This clone has just one count. V and J are TRBV5-6 and TRBJ2-3; TRBD2 aligns across 7 bases. Germline values: CDR1 SGHDT, CDR2 YYEEEE. The trim removed 0 bases at V and 3 bases at J, leaving 7 bases unmatched. CDR3 length: 16 amino acids. CDR3 loop: CASSLAPRGITDTQYF. CDR3 bases: TGTGCCAGCAGCTTGGCCCCGCGGGGGATAACAGATACGCAGTATTTT.

The chain has TRBV7-9 and TRBJ2-1; 7 bases agree with TRBD2. With V trimmed by 0 bases and J by 1 base, 3 bases remained unmatched. The CDR3 length is 16 residues. Germline V CDR1 and CDR2: SEHNR, FQNEAQ (reference sequence). CDR3 coding DNA: TGTGCCAGCAGCTTAGCGGCGGGAGCTTCCTACAATGAGCAGTTCTTC. This gives the protein CASSLAAGASYNEQFF.

The gene calls are TRBV11-2 and TRBJ1-1; tentatively, D is TRBD1 (5 bases). Trimming cost V 4 bases and J 1 base, with 10 bases left between them. The germline CDR1 and CDR2 sequences are SGHAT and FQNNGV. The CDR3 spans 14 residues. The CDR3 region has the DNA TGTGCCAGCAGCTACAGGTTCCCGAACACTGAAGCTTTCTTT. Translated, it gives CASSYRFPNTEAFF.

The V call is TRBV21-1, the J call TRBJ2-5; no check of the table's D call, TRBD1, against the DNA was made. TRBV21-1 is given as a pseudogene. The CDR3 is made up of 16 amino acids. The CDR3 sequence is CASSKGVKTGKETQYF. The CDR3 nucleotides are TGTGCCAGCAGCAAAGGCGTCAAAACAGGGAAAGAGACCCAGTACTTC.

This clone has just one count. The chain links TRBV7-2 to TRBJ2-1; D may be TRBD2 (6 bases). The CDR3 consists of 15 residues. Trimming left V 4 bases short and J 0 bases short, with 10 bases between. Germline-derived CDR1 and CDR2 are SGHTA and FQGNSA. DNA of the CDR3: TGTGCCAGCAGCTCAAGCGGGTACTCCTACAATGAGCAGTTCTTC. It encodes CASSSSGYSYNEQFF.

This sequence joins TRBV6-2 or TRBV6-3 and TRBJ1-6; D not resolved. Deletions cut 3 bases from V and 9 bases from J, with 9 bases between. CDR3 length: 13 amino acids. CDR1 is MNHEY and CDR2 is SVGEGT in the germline V gene. The CDR3 DNA reads TGTGCCAGCAGTTATGAGGGCGCTTCACCCCTCCACTTT. It codes for CASSYEGASPLHF.

This chain connects TRBV30 to TRBJ2-5; D unresolved. The CDR3 is made up of 13 amino acids. Between the trimmed V and J ends, which lost 0 bases and 9 bases, there was a span of 14 bases. CDR1 is GTSNPN and CDR2 is SVGIG in the germline V gene (reference sequence). The CDR3 DNA sequence: TGTGCCTGGAGTGTAGGAGCTACCCGGGCCCAGTACTTC. This translates into CAWSVGATRAQYF.

This chain links TRBV27 with TRBJ1-2, with D perhaps TRBD1 (6 bases). This CDR3 is 13 amino acids long. CDR1 and CDR2 (germline): MNHEY, SMNVEV (reference sequence). The V and J ends lost 0 bases and 8 bases respectively, with 10 bases between them. The DNA of the CDR3 is TGTGCCAGCAGTTTATCGGACAGACACGGCTACACCTTC. As protein: CASSLSDRHGYTF.